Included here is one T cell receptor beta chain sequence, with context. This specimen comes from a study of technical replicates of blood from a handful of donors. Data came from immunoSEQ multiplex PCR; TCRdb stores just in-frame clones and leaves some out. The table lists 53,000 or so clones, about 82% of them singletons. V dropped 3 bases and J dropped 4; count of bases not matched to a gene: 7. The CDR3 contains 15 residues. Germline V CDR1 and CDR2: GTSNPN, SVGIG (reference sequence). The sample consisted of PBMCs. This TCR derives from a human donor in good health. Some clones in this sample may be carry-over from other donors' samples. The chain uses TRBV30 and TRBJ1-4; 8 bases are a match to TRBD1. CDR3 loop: CAWRPRQGYNEKLFF. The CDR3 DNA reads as TGTGCCTGGAGACCTAGACAGGGGTATAATGAAAAACTGTTTTTT.